A single T cell receptor (beta chain) is shown here with its context. Generated by immunoSEQ multiplex PCR, the TCRdb table keeps only in-frame clones and is missing some. This repertoire shows around 480,000 clones, 88% found once; its top ten account for 10% to 15%. The sample comes from a study of blood T cell repertoires in COVID-19. The Seattle patients joined while their infection was active and were tracked longitudinally afterward. Trimming stripped 7 bases from V and 1 base from J, with 14 bases between. Germline CDR1 LNHDA, CDR2 SQIVND (reference sequence). The CDR3 consists of 14 residues. This sequence originates from a woman between 50 and 59 years old with COVID-19, enrolled during active disease. The J gene is TRBJ2-7, the V gene TRBV19, with D maybe TRBD1 (6 bases). Specimen: peripheral blood. As DNA, the CDR3 is TGTGCCAGTATGACGGCAGGGGAGTCCTACGAGCAGTACTTC. Translating gives CASMTAGESYEQYF. The variable domain in full, completed from reference TRBV19 and TRBJ2-7, reads DGGITQSPKYLFRKEGQNVTLSCEQNLNHDAMYWYRQDPGQGLRLIYYSQIVNDFQKGDIAEGYSVSREKKESFPLTVTSAQKNPTAFYLCASMTAGESYEQYFGPGTRLTVT.